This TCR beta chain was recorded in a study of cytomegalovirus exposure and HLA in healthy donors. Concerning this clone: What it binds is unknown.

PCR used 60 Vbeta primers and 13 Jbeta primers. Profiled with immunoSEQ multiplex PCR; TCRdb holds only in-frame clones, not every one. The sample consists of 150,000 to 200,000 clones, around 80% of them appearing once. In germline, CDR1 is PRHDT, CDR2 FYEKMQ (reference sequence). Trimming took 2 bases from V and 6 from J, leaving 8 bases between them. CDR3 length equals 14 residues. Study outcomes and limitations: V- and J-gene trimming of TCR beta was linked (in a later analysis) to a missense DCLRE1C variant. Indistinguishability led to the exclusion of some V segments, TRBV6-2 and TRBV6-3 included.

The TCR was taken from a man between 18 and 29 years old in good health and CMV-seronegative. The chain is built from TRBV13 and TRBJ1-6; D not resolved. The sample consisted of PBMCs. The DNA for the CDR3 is TGTGCCAGCAGCTTAAGACAACTTAATTCACCCCTCCACTTT. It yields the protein CASSLRQLNSPLHF.